This TCR beta chain was identified in a study of response to subunit inactivated influenza vaccine. TCRdb called the RT-PCR reads again in MiXCR, with one record for every CDR3 protein. Of roughly 760,000 distinct CDR3 sequences in the sample, over 20% are singletons; the top ten hold 9.5% to 13%. The CDR3 runs to 17 residues. Germline assignment: CDR1 SGDLS and CDR2 YYNGEE. V was clipped by 0 bases and J by 4 bases; unmatched bases: 6. The V call is TRBV9, the J call TRBJ2-1; 11 bases line up with TRBD1. This material consisted of PBMCs from blood, taken roughly 5 days after vaccination. The origin of this receptor is a man aged 45-65 years who received an inactivated influenza vaccine. DNA of the CDR3: TGTGCCAGCAGCGTAGGGTTCGGGACAGGGGGTTACAATGAGCAGTTCTTC. It yields the protein CASSVGFGTGGYNEQFF.